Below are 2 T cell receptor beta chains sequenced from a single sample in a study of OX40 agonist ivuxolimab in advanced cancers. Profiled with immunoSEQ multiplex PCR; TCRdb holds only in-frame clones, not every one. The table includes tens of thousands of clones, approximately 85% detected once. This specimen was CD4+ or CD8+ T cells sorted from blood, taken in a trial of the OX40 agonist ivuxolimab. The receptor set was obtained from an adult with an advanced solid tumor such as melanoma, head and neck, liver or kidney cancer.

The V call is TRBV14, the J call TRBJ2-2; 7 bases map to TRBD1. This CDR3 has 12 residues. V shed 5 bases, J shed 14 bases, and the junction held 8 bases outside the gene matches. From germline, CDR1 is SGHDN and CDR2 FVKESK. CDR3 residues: CASSSTGVELFF. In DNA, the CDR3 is TGTGCCAGCAGCTCCACAGGGGTGGAACTGTTTTTT.

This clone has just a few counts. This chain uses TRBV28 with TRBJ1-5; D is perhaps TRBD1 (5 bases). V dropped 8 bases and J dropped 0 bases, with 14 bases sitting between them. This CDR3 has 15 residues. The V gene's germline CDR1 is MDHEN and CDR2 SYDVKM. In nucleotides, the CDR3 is TGTGCCAGCTTACGGGACCGTTATAGCAATCAGCCCCAGCATTTT. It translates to CASLRDRYSNQPQHF.